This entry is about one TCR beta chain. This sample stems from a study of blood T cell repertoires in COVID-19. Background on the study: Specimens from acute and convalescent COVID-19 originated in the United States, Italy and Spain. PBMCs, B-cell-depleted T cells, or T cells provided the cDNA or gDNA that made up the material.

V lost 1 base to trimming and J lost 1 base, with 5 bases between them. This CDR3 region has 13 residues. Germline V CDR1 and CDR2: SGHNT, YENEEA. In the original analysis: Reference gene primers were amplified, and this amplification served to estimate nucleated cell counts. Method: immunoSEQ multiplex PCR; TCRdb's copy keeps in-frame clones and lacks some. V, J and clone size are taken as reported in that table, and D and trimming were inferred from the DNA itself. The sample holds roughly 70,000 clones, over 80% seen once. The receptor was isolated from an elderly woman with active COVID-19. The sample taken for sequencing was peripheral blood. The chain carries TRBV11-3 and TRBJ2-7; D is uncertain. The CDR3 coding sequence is TGTGCCAGCAGCTTAGCAGGATCCTACGAGCAGTACTTC. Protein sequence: CASSLAGSYEQYF.